This T cell receptor (beta chain) came from a study of cytomegalovirus exposure and HLA in healthy donors. Primers: 60 Vbeta forward and 13 Jbeta reverse. Method: immunoSEQ multiplex PCR; TCRdb's copy keeps in-frame clones and lacks some. This sample has 150,000 to 200,000 clones, with about 80% found just once. The V segment lost 3 bases and the J segment 5 bases; nucleotides outside the gene matches: 6. Germline values: CDR1 LNHDA, CDR2 SQIVND (reference sequence). The CDR3 runs 14 residues. The chain uses TRBV19 and TRBJ2-7; TRBD2 matches at 8 bases. The source material was PBMCs. This sequence originates from a female donor in good health and CMV-seronegative. The CDR3 bases are TGTGCCAGTAGTATCTTTGCGGGGGGCAACGAGCAGTACTTC. Encoded protein: CASSIFAGGNEQYF.